Presented here are 13 T cell receptor beta chains from one specimen sequenced in a study of identical twins. TCRdb used MiXCR to reprocess the 5' RACE reads, holding one entry per CDR3 protein. The profile shows roughly 720,000 distinct CDR3 sequences, approximately 18% of them singletons. These data were likewise used in another study, on T cells expressing NK-cell markers.

The sequenced sample consisted of PBMCs. These receptors were taken from a woman aged 18-35 years in good health.

This clonotype has ten or more counts. The V gene is TRBV10-3, the J gene TRBJ1-6; tentative D call: TRBD1 (5 bases). The V and J ends lost 0 bases and 9 bases respectively, with 12 bases between them. The CDR3 has 15 residues. CDR1 is ENHRY, CDR2 SYGVKD, per germline. CDR3 region: CAISESGQGGSPLHF. The CDR3 DNA reads TGTGCCATCAGTGAGTCGGGTCAGGGAGGTTCACCCCTCCACTTT.

The gene calls are TRBV7-9 and TRBJ2-1; 9 bases align to TRBD1. V lost 1 base to trimming and J lost 7 bases; unmatched junction nucleotides: 5. The CDR3 loop spans 15 amino acids. Germline values: CDR1 SEHNR, CDR2 FQNEAQ (reference sequence). The CDR3 region is CASSLERTGENEQFF. CDR3 in DNA: TGTGCCAGCAGCTTAGAAAGGACAGGGGAAAATGAGCAGTTCTTC.

The V and J genes are TRBV6-1 and TRBJ2-1, with D perhaps TRBD1 (6 bases). CDR1 is MNHNS, CDR2 SASEGT, per germline. This CDR3 is built from 15 residues. V was trimmed by 4 bases and J by 1 base, leaving 11 bases between them. DNA of the CDR3: TGTGCCAGCAGTGGGGGGCACAGGTCCTACAATGAGCAGTTCTTC. Translation: CASSGGHRSYNEQFF.

The chain employs TRBV5-1 and TRBJ2-7; 8 bases map to TRBD1. From germline, CDR1 is SGHRS and CDR2 YFSETQ. V lost 6 bases to trimming and J lost 4 bases; unmatched junction nucleotides: 24. This CDR3 spans 19 amino acids. The CDR3 here is CASTPSRTGRDSNDYEQYF. The CDR3 coding sequence is TGCGCCAGCACCCCTAGCCGGACAGGGCGTGACTCCAATGATTACGAGCAGTACTTC.

The rearrangement uses TRBV20-1 and TRBJ2-1, with TRBD2 matching over 12 bases. This CDR3 contains 16 residues. Germline CDR1 reads DFQATT; CDR2 reads SNEGSKA (reference sequence). J gave up 2 bases and V 5 bases, and 7 bases lay outside the gene matches. DNA of the CDR3: TGCAGTGCTCTCCGACTAGCGGGAGAAACCTACAATGAGCAGTTCTTC. Its protein is CSALRLAGETYNEQFF.

The J gene is TRBJ2-2, the V gene TRBV18; D gene uncertain. CDR3 length: 16 residues. From germline, CDR1 is KGHSH and CDR2 LQKENI. Trimming cost V 3 bases and J 1 base, with 12 bases left between them. CDR3 protein: CASSPGRAVNTGELFF. CDR3 DNA: TGTGCCAGCTCACCGGGAAGGGCAGTGAACACCGGGGAGCTGTTTTTT. Full variable domain (rest looked up from reference TRBV18 and TRBJ2-2): NAGVMQNPRHLVRRRGQEARLRCSPMKGHSHVYWYRQLPEEGLKFMVYLQKENIIDESGMPKERFSAEFPKEGPSILRIQQVVRGDSAAYFCASSPGRAVNTGELFFGEGSRLTVL.

This clonotype was seen more than once but under ten times. The V and J genes are TRBV13 and TRBJ2-5; D is unclear. Trimming left V 5 bases short and J 3 bases short, with 16 bases between. This CDR3 region has 15 residues. Germline values: CDR1 PRHDT, CDR2 FYEKMQ (reference sequence). CDR3 DNA: TGTGCCAGCAGCCTGTGGACCTCGTGGGAAGAGACCCAGTACTTC. It is translated as CASSLWTSWEETQYF.

This clonotype was picked up a small number of times. The chain recombines TRBV18 with TRBJ1-6, with D tentatively TRBD1 (6 bases). The V and J ends lost 2 bases and 6 bases respectively, with 14 bases between them. There are 16 residues in the CDR3. Germline CDR1 reads KGHSH; CDR2 reads LQKENI. CDR3 bases: TGTGCCAGCTCACCAGACGGGGGGCTGACTAATTCACCCCTCCACTTT. Amino acids: CASSPDGGLTNSPLHF.

This chain links TRBV20-1 with TRBJ2-3; 8 bases fit TRBD2. Per the germline V gene, CDR1 is DFQATT and CDR2 is SNEGSKA (reference sequence). The CDR3 runs 16 residues. The V segment lost 5 bases and the J segment 1 base; nucleotides outside the gene matches: 11. The CDR3 sequence: CSAPTASGPRTDTQYF. CDR3 sequence (DNA): TGCAGTGCTCCTACCGCTAGCGGGCCACGCACAGATACGCAGTATTTT.

Only a few counts were recorded for this clonotype. This chain joins TRBV20-1 and TRBJ2-5, with 10 bases lining up with TRBD2. Germline V gene data show CDR1 as DFQATT and CDR2 as SNEGSKA (reference sequence). The CDR3 length is 15 residues. After removal of 6 bases from V and 0 bases from J, the junction contained 7 bases not matched to a gene. For the CDR3, the DNA is TGCAGTGCCACAGGCGGGACTAGCGACCAAGAGACCCAGTACTTC. Translating it yields CSATGGTSDQETQYF.

V is TRBV9 and J is TRBJ2-1, with 10 positions matching TRBD2. This CDR3 contains 16 residues. The V segment lost 4 bases and the J segment 3 bases; nucleotides outside the gene matches: 7. Germline values: CDR1 SGDLS, CDR2 YYNGEE. The CDR3 DNA sequence: TGTGCCAGCAGCCTCCCCGGGACTAGCGTCTACAATGAGCAGTTCTTC. Translated: CASSLPGTSVYNEQFF. The variable domain in full, with the rest retrieved from reference TRBV9 and TRBJ2-1, is DSGVTQTPKHLITATGQRVTLRCSPRSGDLSVYWYQQSLDQGLQFLIQYYNGEERAKGNILERFSAQQFPDLHSELNLSSLELGDSALYFCASSLPGTSVYNEQFFGPGTRLTVL.

This CDR3 is CASQPGGQNTEAFF. Written as DNA, the CDR3 is TGTGCCAGCCAACCAGGAGGACAGAACACTGAAGCTTTCTTT. This sequence joins TRBV9 and TRBJ1-1; perhaps TRBD1 as D (5 bases). CDR1 is SGDLS and CDR2 is YYNGEE in the germline V gene. Trimming took off 7 bases at V and 1 base at J, with 14 bases between the two ends. This CDR3 region has 14 residues.

This clonotype has ten or more counts. This chain joins TRBV6-5 and TRBJ2-4; 7 positions agree with TRBD1. V gave up 2 bases and J gave up 5 bases; unmatched junction bases: 6. The CDR3 contains 15 residues. Germline lookup yields CDR1 MNHEY and CDR2 SVGAGI. CDR3 in DNA: TGTGCCAGCAGTTACCCGACAGGGAGCGAAAACATTCAGTACTTC. Translating gives CASSYPTGSENIQYF.